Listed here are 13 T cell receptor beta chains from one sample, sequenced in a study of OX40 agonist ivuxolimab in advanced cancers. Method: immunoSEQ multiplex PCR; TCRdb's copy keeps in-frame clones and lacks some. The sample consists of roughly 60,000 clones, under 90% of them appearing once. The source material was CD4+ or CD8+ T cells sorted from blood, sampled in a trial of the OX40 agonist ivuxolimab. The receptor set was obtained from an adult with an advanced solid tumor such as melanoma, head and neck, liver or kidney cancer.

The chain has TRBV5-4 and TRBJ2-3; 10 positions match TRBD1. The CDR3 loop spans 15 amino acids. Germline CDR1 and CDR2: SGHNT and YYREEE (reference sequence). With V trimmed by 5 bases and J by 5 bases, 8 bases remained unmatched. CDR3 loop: CASSSPGQGKDTQYF. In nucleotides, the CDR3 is TGTGCCAGCAGTAGTCCGGGACAGGGGAAAGATACGCAGTATTTT. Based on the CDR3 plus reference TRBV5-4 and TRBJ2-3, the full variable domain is ETGVTQSPTHLIKTRGQQVTLRCSSQSGHNTVSWYQQALGQGPQFIFQYYREEENGRGNFPPRFSGLQFPNYSSELNVNALELDDSALYLCASSSPGQGKDTQYFGPGTRLTVL.

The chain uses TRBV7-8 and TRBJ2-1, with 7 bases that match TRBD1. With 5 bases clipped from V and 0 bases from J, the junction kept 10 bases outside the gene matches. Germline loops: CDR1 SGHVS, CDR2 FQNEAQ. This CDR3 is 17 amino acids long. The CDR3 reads CASSRWDSRSSYNEQFF. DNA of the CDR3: TGTGCCAGCAGCCGTTGGGACAGTCGGAGCTCCTACAATGAGCAGTTCTTC.

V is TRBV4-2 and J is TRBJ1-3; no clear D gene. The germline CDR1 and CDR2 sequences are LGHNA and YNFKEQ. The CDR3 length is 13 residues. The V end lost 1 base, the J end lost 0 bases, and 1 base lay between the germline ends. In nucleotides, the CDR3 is TGTGCCAGCAGCCAAGTCTCTGGAAACACCATATATTTT. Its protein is CASSQVSGNTIYF.

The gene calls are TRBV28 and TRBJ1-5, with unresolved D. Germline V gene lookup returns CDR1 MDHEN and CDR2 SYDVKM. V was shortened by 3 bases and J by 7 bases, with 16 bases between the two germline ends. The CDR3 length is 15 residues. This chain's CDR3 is CASSFWGSNLQPQHF. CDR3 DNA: TGTGCCAGCAGTTTCTGGGGTAGCAACCTCCAGCCCCAGCATTTT.

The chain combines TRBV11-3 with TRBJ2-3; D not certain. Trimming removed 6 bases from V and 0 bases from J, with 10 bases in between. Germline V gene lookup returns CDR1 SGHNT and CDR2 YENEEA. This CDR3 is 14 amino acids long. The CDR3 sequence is CASSSEDSTDTQYF. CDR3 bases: TGTGCCAGCAGTTCCGAGGACAGCACAGATACGCAGTATTTT.

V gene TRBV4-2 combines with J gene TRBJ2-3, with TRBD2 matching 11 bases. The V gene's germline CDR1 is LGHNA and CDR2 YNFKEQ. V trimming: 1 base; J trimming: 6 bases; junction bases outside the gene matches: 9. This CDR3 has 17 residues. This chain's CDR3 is CASSQALLAGAGDTQYF. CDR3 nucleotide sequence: TGTGCCAGCAGCCAAGCGTTACTAGCGGGGGCGGGGGATACGCAGTATTTT.

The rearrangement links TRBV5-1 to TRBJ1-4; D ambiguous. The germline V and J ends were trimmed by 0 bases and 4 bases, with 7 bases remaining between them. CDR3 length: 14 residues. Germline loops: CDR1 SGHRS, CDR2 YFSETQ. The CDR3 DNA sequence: TGCGCCAGCAGCTTGGATCAGGTTAATGAAAAACTGTTTTTT. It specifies CASSLDQVNEKLFF.

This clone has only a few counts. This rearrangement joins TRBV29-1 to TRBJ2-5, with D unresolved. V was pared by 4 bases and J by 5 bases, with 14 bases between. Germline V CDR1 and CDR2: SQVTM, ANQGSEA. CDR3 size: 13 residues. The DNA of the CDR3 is TGCAGCGTTGTAATCTGGCAGTCGGAGACCCAGTACTTC. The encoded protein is CSVVIWQSETQYF. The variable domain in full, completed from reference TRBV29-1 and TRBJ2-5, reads SAVISQKPSRDICQRGTSLTIQCQVDSQVTMMFWYRQQPGQSLTLIATANQGSEATYESGFVIDKFPISRPNLTFSTLTVSNMSPEDSSIYLCSVVIWQSETQYFGPGTRLLVL.

In nucleotides, the CDR3 is TGTGCCAGCAATAGGGCAGGGGGCTATGGCTACACCTTC. This translates into CASNRAGGYGYTF. This sequence joins TRBV9 and TRBJ1-2; 7 nucleotides match TRBD1. The CDR3 has 13 residues. V trimming: 6 bases; J trimming: 4 bases; junction bases outside the gene matches: 6. The V gene's germline CDR1 is SGDLS and CDR2 YYNGEE.

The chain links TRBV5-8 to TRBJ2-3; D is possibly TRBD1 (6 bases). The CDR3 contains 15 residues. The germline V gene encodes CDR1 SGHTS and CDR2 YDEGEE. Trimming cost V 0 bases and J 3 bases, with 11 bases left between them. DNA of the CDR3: TGTGCCAGCAGCTTGGACAGGGTCTTAACAGATACGCAGTATTTT. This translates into CASSLDRVLTDTQYF.

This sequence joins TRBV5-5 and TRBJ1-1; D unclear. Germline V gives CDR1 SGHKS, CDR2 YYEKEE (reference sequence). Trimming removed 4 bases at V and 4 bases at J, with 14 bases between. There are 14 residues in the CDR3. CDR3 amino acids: CASSPSILSTEAFF. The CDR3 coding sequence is TGTGCCAGCAGCCCCTCCATACTGAGCACTGAAGCTTTCTTT.

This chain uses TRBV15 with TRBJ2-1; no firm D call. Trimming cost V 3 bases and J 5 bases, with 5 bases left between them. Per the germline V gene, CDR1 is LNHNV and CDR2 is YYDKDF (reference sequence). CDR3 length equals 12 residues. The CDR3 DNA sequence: TGTGCCACCAGCAGTAGGCACAATGAGCAGTTCTTC. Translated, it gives CATSSRHNEQFF.

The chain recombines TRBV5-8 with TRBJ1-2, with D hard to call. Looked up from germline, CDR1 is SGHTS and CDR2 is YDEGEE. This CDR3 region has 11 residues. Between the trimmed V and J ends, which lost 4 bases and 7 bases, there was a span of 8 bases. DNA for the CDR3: TGTGCCAGCAGCGGACTGAGTGGCTACACCTTC. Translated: CASSGLSGYTF. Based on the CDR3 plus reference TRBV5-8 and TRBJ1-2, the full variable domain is EAGVTQSPTHLIKTRGQQATLRCSPISGHTSVYWYQQALGLGLQFLLWYDEGEERNRGNFPPRFSGRQFPNYSSELNVNALELEDSALYLCASSGLSGYTFGSGTRLTVV.